These T cell receptor beta chains were read from a single sample in a study of CD8 T cells in ankylosing spondylitis. A single record per CDR3 protein comes from TCRdb applying MiXCR to the 5' RACE reads. This table has around 150,000 distinct CDR3 sequences, approximately 16% appearing once. Sequencing used blood, either unsorted or a sorted T cell fraction (not recorded which). The receptors here all came from a male donor with ankylosing spondylitis or in good health (not recorded which). Both conserved end residues are part of each CDR3. D genes are given only for firm matches. The size entry is marked missing in some rows and otherwise reads once, few, many or a size class.

d_call: NA; v_call: TRBV6-5; clone_size: NA; j_call: TRBJ2-7; cdr3_nt: TGTGCCAGTACCGGGCGGACCTACGAGCAGTACTTC; cdr3_aa: CASTGRTYEQYF
d_call: TRBD1; v_call: TRBV12-5; clone_size: NA; j_call: TRBJ1-1; cdr3_nt: TGTGCTAGTGGTTTGGGGACAGGGTCCGAAGCTTTCTTT; cdr3_aa: CASGLGTGSEAFF
d_call: NA; v_call: TRBV11-2; clone_size: NA; j_call: TRBJ2-7; cdr3_nt: TGTGCCAGCAGCTTAGAATTTGGGGGCAACTACGAGCAGTACTTC; cdr3_aa: CASSLEFGGNYEQYF
d_call: TRBD2; v_call: TRBV12-3/TRBV12-4; clone_size: NA; j_call: TRBJ2-5; cdr3_nt: TGTGCCAGCAGCCTAGTCGGCGGGAGGTCAGAGACCCAGTACTTC; cdr3_aa: CASSLVGGRSETQYF
d_call: NA; v_call: TRBV19; clone_size: NA; j_call: TRBJ2-3; cdr3_nt: TGTGCCAGTAGTATTTCAGATACGCAGTATTTT; cdr3_aa: CASSISDTQYF
d_call: NA; v_call: TRBV20-1; clone_size: many; j_call: TRBJ1-1; cdr3_nt: TGCAGGGGGGGGCTCATGAACACTGAAGCTTTCTTT; cdr3_aa: CRGGLMNTEAFF
d_call: NA; v_call: TRBV6-1; clone_size: few; j_call: TRBJ2-2; cdr3_nt: TGTGCCAGCAGTGAGAGGTTAACCGGGGAGCTGTTTTTT; cdr3_aa: CASSERLTGELFF
d_call: TRBD2; v_call: TRBV20-1; clone_size: many; j_call: TRBJ2-7; cdr3_nt: TGCAGTGCTAGGAGACTAGCGGGATCCTACGAGCAGTACTTC; cdr3_aa: CSARRLAGSYEQYF
d_call: NA; v_call: TRBV20-1; clone_size: many; j_call: TRBJ2-2; cdr3_nt: TGCAGTGCTAGAGATGGAGCGGATACCACCGGGGAGCTGTTTTTT; cdr3_aa: CSARDGADTTGELFF
d_call: TRBD1; v_call: TRBV5-1; clone_size: few; j_call: TRBJ2-1; cdr3_nt: TGCGCCAGCAGCCCCTGGGACAGGGAGAATGAGCAGTTCTTC; cdr3_aa: CASSPWDRENEQFF
d_call: NA; v_call: TRBV15; clone_size: NA; j_call: TRBJ1-4; cdr3_nt: TGTGCCACCAGCAGAGATCGCGCGGTGAATGAAAAACTGTTTTTT; cdr3_aa: CATSRDRAVNEKLFF
d_call: NA; v_call: TRBV7-9; clone_size: NA; j_call: TRBJ2-7; cdr3_nt: TGTGCCAGCAGCTTAGAAGGTATGGGAGACTACGAGCAGTACTTC; cdr3_aa: CASSLEGMGDYEQYF
d_call: NA; v_call: TRBV19; clone_size: NA; j_call: TRBJ1-1; cdr3_nt: TGTGCCAGTAGTACCCCCTACGATAGGACTGAAGCTTTCTTT; cdr3_aa: CASSTPYDRTEAFF
d_call: NA; v_call: TRBV5-1; clone_size: NA; j_call: TRBJ1-3; cdr3_nt: TGCGCCAGCAGCGGGGGACTCATCTCTGGAAACACCATATATTTT; cdr3_aa: CASSGGLISGNTIYF
d_call: TRBD1; v_call: TRBV29-1; clone_size: few; j_call: TRBJ2-1; cdr3_nt: TGCAGCGTGGACAGGGACGGGATCTTC; cdr3_aa: CSVDRDGIF
d_call: NA; v_call: TRBV6-1; clone_size: few; j_call: TRBJ2-7; cdr3_nt: TGTGCCAGCAAAGGGACGGGACCCTACGAGCAGTACTTC; cdr3_aa: CASKGTGPYEQYF
d_call: TRBD1; v_call: TRBV20-1; clone_size: many; j_call: TRBJ1-5; cdr3_nt: TGCAGTGTAGGGGAAGGGGGCAGGGCACGAATCTCGCCCCAGCATTTT; cdr3_aa: CSVGEGGRARISPQHF
d_call: NA; v_call: TRBV20-1; clone_size: many; j_call: TRBJ2-7; cdr3_nt: TGCAGTGCTCTGGGGGGGCAGCAAAATTCCTACGAGCAGTACTTC; cdr3_aa: CSALGGQQNSYEQYF
d_call: NA; v_call: TRBV6-2/TRBV6-3; clone_size: many; j_call: TRBJ2-3; cdr3_nt: TGTGCCAGCAGTATAATAGGAGATACGCAGTATTTT; cdr3_aa: CASSIIGDTQYF
d_call: TRBD1; v_call: TRBV4-1; clone_size: NA; j_call: TRBJ2-2; cdr3_nt: TGCGCCAGCAGCCATCCCCTAGGGGACAGGCGAACCGGGGAGCTGTTTTTT; cdr3_aa: CASSHPLGDRRTGELFF
d_call: NA; v_call: TRBV5-5; clone_size: few; j_call: TRBJ2-2; cdr3_nt: TGTGCCAGCAGCTTGAGACTAGTAATCGGGGAGCTGTTTTTT; cdr3_aa: CASSLRLVIGELFF
d_call: TRBD2; v_call: TRBV20-1; clone_size: many; j_call: TRBJ2-3; cdr3_nt: TGCAGTGCTAGTCCGGGACTAGCCCACACAGATACGCAGTATTTT; cdr3_aa: CSASPGLAHTDTQYF
d_call: NA; v_call: TRBV5-1; clone_size: NA; j_call: TRBJ2-4; cdr3_nt: TGCGCCAGCAGCTTGGGTATGGCTAGCCCCGAGGGGATTCAGTACTTC; cdr3_aa: CASSLGMASPEGIQYF
d_call: NA; v_call: TRBV9; clone_size: NA; j_call: TRBJ2-4; cdr3_nt: TGTGCCAGCAGCGTAGGCAATAGTCTTGGGGCGAACATTCAGTACTTC; cdr3_aa: CASSVGNSLGANIQYF
d_call: TRBD2; v_call: TRBV28; clone_size: few; j_call: TRBJ2-7; cdr3_nt: TGTGCTAGCAGTTTACGGGGAGGGGCCGAGCAGTACTTC; cdr3_aa: CASSLRGGAEQYF
d_call: TRBD1; v_call: TRBV24-1; clone_size: NA; j_call: TRBJ2-1; cdr3_nt: TGTGCCACCAGTGAGGGGACAGGTTACAATGAGCAGTTCTTC; cdr3_aa: CATSEGTGYNEQFF
d_call: TRBD1; v_call: TRBV24-1; clone_size: NA; j_call: TRBJ1-2; cdr3_nt: TGTGCCACCAGTGATTGGGACAGGGGAAATGGCTACACCTTC; cdr3_aa: CATSDWDRGNGYTF
d_call: NA; v_call: TRBV4-1; clone_size: many; j_call: TRBJ1-6; cdr3_nt: TGCGCCAGCAGCCAATTGGACAGTTCACCCCTCCACTTT; cdr3_aa: CASSQLDSSPLHF
d_call: TRBD2; v_call: TRBV27; clone_size: many; j_call: TRBJ2-1; cdr3_nt: TGTGCCACCCGACTAGCGGGTTACAATGAGCAGTTCTTC; cdr3_aa: CATRLAGYNEQFF
d_call: NA; v_call: TRBV5-6; clone_size: many; j_call: TRBJ1-2; cdr3_nt: TGTGCCAGCATCATGTCGGGAGTTGACTATGGCTACACCTTC; cdr3_aa: CASIMSGVDYGYTF
d_call: TRBD1; v_call: TRBV5-1; clone_size: many; j_call: TRBJ1-4; cdr3_nt: TGCGCCAGCAGCCTGGGACAGGGTCGAGAAAAACTGTTTTTT; cdr3_aa: CASSLGQGREKLFF
d_call: NA; v_call: TRBV5-1; clone_size: NA; j_call: TRBJ2-2; cdr3_nt: TGCGCCAGCAGCGGCCCGGGAATAAGAAATGCCGGGGAGCTGTTTTTT; cdr3_aa: CASSGPGIRNAGELFF
d_call: NA; v_call: TRBV7-8; clone_size: NA; j_call: TRBJ1-1; cdr3_nt: TGTGCCAGCAGCTTAGACAGTGTCGCGGACGCTTTCTTT; cdr3_aa: CASSLDSVADAFF
d_call: TRBD1; v_call: TRBV5-1; clone_size: few; j_call: TRBJ2-1; cdr3_nt: TGCGCCAGCAGCGCGACAGGGGGCGTTTTCTACAATGAGCAGTTCTTC; cdr3_aa: CASSATGGVFYNEQFF
d_call: NA; v_call: TRBV20-1; clone_size: many; j_call: TRBJ2-7; cdr3_nt: TGCAGTGCCCCTATTCGGACGTCCGAGCAGTACTTC; cdr3_aa: CSAPIRTSEQYF
d_call: NA; v_call: TRBV29-1; clone_size: NA; j_call: TRBJ1-6; cdr3_nt: TGCAGCGTTGGAGGGGGGAGTAATTCACCCCTCCACTTT; cdr3_aa: CSVGGGSNSPLHF
d_call: TRBD1; v_call: TRBV28; clone_size: NA; j_call: TRBJ1-5; cdr3_nt: TGTGCCAGCAGTTTTGTTTGGACAGGGGTGAATCAGCCCCAGCATTTT; cdr3_aa: CASSFVWTGVNQPQHF
d_call: NA; v_call: TRBV3-1; clone_size: NA; j_call: TRBJ2-7; cdr3_nt: TGTGCCAGCAGCCGGATCCAAGGAGGGCTCGAGCAGTACTTC; cdr3_aa: CASSRIQGGLEQYF
d_call: TRBD1; v_call: TRBV28; clone_size: NA; j_call: TRBJ2-3; cdr3_nt: TGTGCCAGCAGTTATCCCCGGGACAGGGGCACAGATACGCAGTATTTT; cdr3_aa: CASSYPRDRGTDTQYF
d_call: NA; v_call: TRBV5-1; clone_size: NA; j_call: TRBJ1-1; cdr3_nt: TGCGCCAGCAGCTTGGGGAGTAAGGCCACTGAAGCTTTCTTT; cdr3_aa: CASSLGSKATEAFF
d_call: NA; v_call: TRBV16; clone_size: NA; j_call: TRBJ1-5; cdr3_nt: TGTGCCAGCAGCCAATCGGCAGGGAATCAGCCCCAGCATTTT; cdr3_aa: CASSQSAGNQPQHF
d_call: NA; v_call: TRBV12-3/TRBV12-4; clone_size: many; j_call: TRBJ2-5; cdr3_nt: TGTGCCAGCAGAGAACTAGCAGGCGAGACCCAGTACTTC; cdr3_aa: CASRELAGETQYF